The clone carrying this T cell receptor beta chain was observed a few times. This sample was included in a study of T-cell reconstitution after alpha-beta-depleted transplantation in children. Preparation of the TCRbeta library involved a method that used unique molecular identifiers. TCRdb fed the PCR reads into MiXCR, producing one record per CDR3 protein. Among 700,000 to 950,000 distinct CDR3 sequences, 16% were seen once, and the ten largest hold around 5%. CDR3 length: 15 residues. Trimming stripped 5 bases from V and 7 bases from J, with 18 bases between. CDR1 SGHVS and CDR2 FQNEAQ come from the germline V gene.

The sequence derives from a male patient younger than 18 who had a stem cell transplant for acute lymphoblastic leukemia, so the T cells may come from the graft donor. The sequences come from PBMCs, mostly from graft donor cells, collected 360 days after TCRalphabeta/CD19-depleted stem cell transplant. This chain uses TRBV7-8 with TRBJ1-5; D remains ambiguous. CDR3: CASSRGALTSQPQHF. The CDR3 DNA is TGTGCCAGCAGCCGCGGTGCCCTAACCTCCCAGCCCCAGCATTTT.